This T cell receptor (beta chain) came from a study of cytomegalovirus exposure and HLA in healthy donors. CDR3 length equals 16 residues. Per germline, CDR1 MNHEY and CDR2 SMNVEV (reference sequence). Trimming took 2 bases from V and 0 from J, leaving 13 bases between them. Generated by immunoSEQ multiplex PCR, the TCRdb table keeps only in-frame clones and is missing some. This table has more than 150,000 clones, approximately 83% appearing once. This clonotype was obtained from a woman younger than 30 in good health and CMV-seropositive. The rearrangement joins TRBV27 to TRBJ1-1, with a tentative D call TRBD1 (6 bases). The sequencing sample was made of PBMCs. CDR3 sequence: CASSLAGALLNTEAFF. The CDR3 bases are TGTGCCAGCAGTTTAGCGGGGGCGCTATTGAACACTGAAGCTTTCTTT.